This record looks at one T cell receptor (beta chain) sequence and its context. Antigen: not known. Next came a second PCR, run for about 7 to 12 cycles, which used a sample-barcoded 5' primer along with a J-beta primer mix. TCRdb reprocessed the 5' RACE reads via MiXCR and lists one record per CDR3 protein. The sample lists 600,000 to 900,000 distinct CDR3 sequences; 25% to 30% were seen once. This sample was included in a study of blood T cells in healthy people across ages. Study conclusions and caveats: In long-lived donors, naive CD4+ cell counts and diversity exceeded those of aged donors. Lack of knowledge of donor CMV status possibly confounded expanded clonotype changes.

The CDR3 loop spans 15 amino acids. Trimming cost V 4 bases and J 5 bases, with 14 bases left between them. The same data also contributed to another study, on T cells of mothers and their children.

The chain joins TRBV12-3 or TRBV12-4 to TRBJ1-4, with D unresolved. The receptor was derived from a boy aged 10-17 years in good health. The specimen was blood. CDR3 sequence reads: CASSSSQDPNEKLFF. The CDR3 nucleotides read TGTGCCAGCAGTTCCTCCCAGGACCCGAATGAAAAACTGTTTTTT.